What follows are 21 T cell receptor beta chains derived from one specimen sequenced in a study of T-cell reconstitution after alpha-beta-depleted transplantation in children. A library of TCRbeta sequences, prepared with unique molecular identifiers, was generated. TCRdb itself ran the PCR reads through MiXCR, one entry per CDR3 protein. The sample consists of some 200,000 distinct CDR3 sequences, approximately 8.4% of them appearing once. The source was PBMCs, mostly from graft donor cells, collected 360 days after TCRalphabeta/CD19-depleted stem cell transplant. These receptors were collected from a male patient under 10 years old who had a stem cell transplant for acute myeloid leukemia, so the T cells may come from the graft donor.

This clonotype was seen only a few times. This chain connects TRBV5-5 to TRBJ2-1; D gene ambiguous. This CDR3 has 17 residues. Germline-derived CDR1 and CDR2 are SGHKS and YYEKEE (reference sequence). Trimming took 4 bases from V and 3 from J, leaving 20 bases between them. This CDR3 reads CASSPGPHGSRYNEQFF. In DNA form, the CDR3 reads TGTGCCAGCAGCCCCGGTCCCCACGGTAGCCGCTACAATGAGCAGTTCTTC. Supplemented by reference TRBV5-5 and TRBJ2-1, the full variable domain reads DAGVTQSPTHLIKTRGQQVTLRCSPISGHKSVSWYQQVLGQGPQFIFQYYEKEERGRGNFPDRFSARQFPNYSSELNVNALLLGDSALYLCASSPGPHGSRYNEQFFGPGTRLTVL.

This clonotype was observed many times. The chain combines TRBV20-1 with TRBJ1-5; the match to TRBD1 covers 9 bases. Germline V gene sequence: CDR1 DFQATT, CDR2 SNEGSKA (reference sequence). Trimming at V came to 4 bases and at J to 6 bases, leaving 10 bases not matched to a gene. This CDR3 spans 15 amino acids. The DNA of the CDR3 is TGCAGTGCTACGATATTGGGACAGGGAAGTCAGCCCCAGCATTTT. It is translated as CSATILGQGSQPQHF.

This clonotype has more than one count but fewer than ten. The V call is TRBV12-3 or TRBV12-4, the J call TRBJ2-2, with D possibly being TRBD1 (5 bases). Trimming left V 6 bases short and J 6 bases short, with 14 bases between. The CDR3 contains 14 residues. CDR3 sequence reads: CASSHRSGPGELFF. DNA for the CDR3: TGTGCCAGCAGCCACAGGTCCGGCCCCGGGGAGCTGTTTTTT.

This clonotype was seen only a few times. The chain has TRBV12-3 or TRBV12-4 and TRBJ2-7; D possibly corresponds to TRBD2 (6 bases). The CDR3 is 13 residues long. V lost 2 bases to trimming and J lost 7 bases, with 12 bases between them. The CDR3 region is CASSLLPGREQYF. The CDR3 DNA reads as TGTGCCAGCAGTTTACTCCCGGGGAGGGAGCAGTACTTC.

This clonotype has a handful of counts. The chain links TRBV7-9 to TRBJ2-1; no definite D call. CDR3 length equals 16 residues. V was cut by 2 bases and J by 1 base, with 12 bases left in between. CDR1 is SEHNR and CDR2 is FQNEAQ in the germline V gene (reference sequence). This CDR3 is CASSLRPFLSYNEQFF. CDR3 nucleotide sequence: TGTGCCAGCAGCTTAAGGCCCTTCCTTTCCTACAATGAGCAGTTCTTC.

This clonotype turned up a few times. The V call is TRBV5-1, the J call TRBJ2-2; 10 bases fit TRBD1. This CDR3 has 15 amino acids. Per germline, CDR1 SGHRS and CDR2 YFSETQ. Germline trimming cut 0 bases from V and 6 bases from J; bases unmatched to any gene: 2. This CDR3 reads CASSLVGQGPGELFF. The CDR3, as DNA: TGCGCCAGCAGCTTGGTGGGACAGGGGCCCGGGGAGCTGTTTTTT.

This clonotype was counted only a few times. The gene calls are TRBV27 and TRBJ1-6; D is ambiguous. Germline V gene data show CDR1 as MNHEY and CDR2 as SMNVEV (reference sequence). This CDR3 is built from 15 residues. Trimming shortened V by 6 bases and J by 8 bases, and 17 bases separated the two germline ends. The CDR3 loop is CASSITSFFDSPLHF. In DNA, the CDR3 is TGTGCCAGCAGCATCACATCCTTTTTCGATTCACCCCTCCACTTT.

In this sample, this clonotype turned up a few times. The chain links TRBV6-1 to TRBJ2-7, with TRBD2 identical over 7 bases. V lost 1 base, J lost 6 bases, and 6 bases stayed unmatched. CDR3 size: 14 residues. CDR1 MNHNS and CDR2 SASEGT come from the germline V gene. The CDR3 nucleotides are TGTGCCAGCAGTGAAGGGGTAGGGAGGGCCGAGCAGTACGTC. It encodes CASSEGVGRAEQYV.

The chain couples TRBV5-1 to TRBJ1-4; D remains unclear. Germline V gene lookup returns CDR1 SGHRS and CDR2 YFSETQ. Trimming took off 0 bases at V and 8 bases at J, with 17 bases between the two ends. The CDR3 extends over 16 amino acids. For the CDR3, the DNA is TGCGCCAGCAGCTTGGGGGATACAGTGCTCCAGGAAAAACTGTTTTTT. As protein: CASSLGDTVLQEKLFF.

This sequence joins TRBV3-1 and TRBJ2-5; possible D gene TRBD2, 6 bases. The CDR3 spans 16 residues. Trimming pared 0 bases from V and 5 bases from J, leaving 16 bases between. Germline V gives CDR1 LGHDT, CDR2 YNNKEL (reference sequence). CDR3 nucleotides: TGTGCCAGCAGCCAAGACGGGGACTGGTTCGGTGAGACCCAGTACTTC. It is translated as CASSQDGDWFGETQYF.

This clonotype has a count of ten or more. The chain recombines TRBV12-3 or TRBV12-4 with TRBJ2-7, with D tentatively TRBD1 (6 bases). The CDR3 has 14 amino acids. V was clipped by 3 bases and J by 4 bases, with 13 bases between them. The CDR3 is CASSFRQVEYEQYF. In DNA form, the CDR3 reads TGTGCCAGCAGTTTCCGACAGGTTGAATACGAGCAGTACTTC.

In its sample, this clonotype was seen many times. V usage is TRBV20-1 and J usage is TRBJ2-6; 7 positions match TRBD1. CDR1 and CDR2 (germline): DFQATT, SNEGSKA (reference sequence). The CDR3 has 15 residues. The J segment lost 0 bases and the V segment lost 6 bases, leaving 5 bases of the junction unmatched. The CDR3 DNA is TGCAGTGCAGTTGGGACAGACTCTGGGGCCAACGTCCTGACTTTC. This codes for CSAVGTDSGANVLTF.

The chain links TRBV20-1 to TRBJ2-2; D is uncertain. V was pared by 0 bases and J by 8 bases, with 10 bases between. The CDR3 consists of 13 residues. The germline CDR1 and CDR2 sequences are DFQATT and SNEGSKA (reference sequence). Here the CDR3 DNA reads TGCAGTGCTAGAGATCTCGATGGAGGGGAGCTGTTTTTT. Protein product: CSARDLDGGELFF.

This clonotype was recorded a few times. The rearrangement links TRBV20-1 to TRBJ1-2, with a weak D call TRBD1 (5 bases). This CDR3 spans 16 amino acids. The V end lost 5 bases, the J end lost 3 bases, and 22 bases lay between the germline ends. Germline CDR1 and CDR2: DFQATT and SNEGSKA (reference sequence). The CDR3 nucleotides are TGCAGTGCTGATAGGGTGGGGGAGGGACTGGACTATGGCTACACCTTC. Translated: CSADRVGEGLDYGYTF.

In this sample, this clonotype turned up many times. The J gene is TRBJ2-3, the V gene TRBV12-3 or TRBV12-4; 8 bases line up with TRBD2. Trimming cost V 5 bases and J 1 base; bases outside gene matches: 8. The CDR3 is 16 residues long. Here the CDR3 reads CASSLPSRGGTDTQYF. In DNA form, the CDR3 reads TGTGCCAGCAGTCTCCCCTCGCGGGGGGGCACAGATACGCAGTATTTT.

The genes are TRBV6-6 and TRBJ2-7; D is uncertain. The germline V gene has CDR1 MNHNY and CDR2 SVGAGI (reference sequence). The CDR3 has 13 amino acids. V lost 2 bases and J lost 3, with 8 bases in between. CDR3 loop: CASSYMDGYEQYF. In DNA form, the CDR3 reads TGTGCCAGCAGTTACATGGACGGCTACGAGCAGTACTTC.

Here the CDR3 reads CSARDLEGGVYEQYF. The DNA of the CDR3 is TGCAGTGCTAGAGATCTGGAGGGGGGAGTCTACGAGCAGTACTTC. The chain couples TRBV20-1 to TRBJ2-7; D may match TRBD1 or TRBD2 (6 bases each). The CDR3 length is 15 residues. The ends were cut back, 0 bases at V and 3 bases at J, with 15 bases in the middle. Germline V CDR1 and CDR2: DFQATT, SNEGSKA (reference sequence).

This clonotype has just a few counts. The CDR3 nucleotides are TGTGCCAGCAGTTTACAGCACACCGGGGAGCTGTTTTTT. Protein sequence: CASSLQHTGELFF. V usage is TRBV27 and J usage is TRBJ2-2; D unclear. The CDR3 is made up of 13 amino acids. Germline lookup yields CDR1 MNHEY and CDR2 SMNVEV (reference sequence). The germline V and J ends were trimmed by 2 bases and 3 bases, with 4 bases remaining between them.

The CDR3 loop is CASSFRTGTEAFF. The DNA for the CDR3 is TGTGCCAGCAGTTTCCGTACGGGGACTGAAGCTTTCTTT. The V call is TRBV12-3 or TRBV12-4, the J call TRBJ1-1; no reliable D call. The germline V and J ends were trimmed by 3 bases and 5 bases, with 10 bases remaining between them. CDR3 length: 13 residues.

This clonotype has just a few counts. The chain carries TRBV6-5 and TRBJ2-7; maybe TRBD2 (5 bases). V lost 4 bases and J lost 3, with 16 bases in between. The CDR3 has 15 amino acids. Germline lookup yields CDR1 MNHEY and CDR2 SVGAGI. The CDR3 nucleotides are TGTGCCAGCAGTTGGAAGGGTTCCGGAGGCTACGAGCAGTACTTC. Translating it yields CASSWKGSGGYEQYF.

J is TRBJ2-7 and V is TRBV29-1; 16 nucleotides match TRBD2. The CDR3 has 16 residues. Per the germline V gene, CDR1 is SQVTM and CDR2 is ANQGSEA. Germline trimming cut 2 bases from V and 4 bases from J; bases unmatched to any gene: 5. CDR3 sequence: CSVEMGLAGGPYEQYF. The CDR3 DNA is TGCAGCGTTGAAATGGGACTAGCGGGAGGGCCATACGAGCAGTACTTC.